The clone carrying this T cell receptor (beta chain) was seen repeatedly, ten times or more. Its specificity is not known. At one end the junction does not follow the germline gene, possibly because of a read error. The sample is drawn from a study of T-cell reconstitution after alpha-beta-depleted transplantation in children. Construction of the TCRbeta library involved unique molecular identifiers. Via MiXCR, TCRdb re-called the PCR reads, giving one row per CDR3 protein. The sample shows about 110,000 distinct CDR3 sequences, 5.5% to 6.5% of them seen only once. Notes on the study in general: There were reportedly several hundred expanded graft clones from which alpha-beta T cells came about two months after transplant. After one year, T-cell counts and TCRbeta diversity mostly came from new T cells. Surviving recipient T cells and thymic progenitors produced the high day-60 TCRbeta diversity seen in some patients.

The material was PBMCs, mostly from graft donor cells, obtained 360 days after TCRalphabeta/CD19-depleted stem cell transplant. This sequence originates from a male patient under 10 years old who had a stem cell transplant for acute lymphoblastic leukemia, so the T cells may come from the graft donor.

CDR3 sequence: CASSLRLGDEQYF. DNA of the CDR3: TGTGCTAGCAGCTTAAGGCTGGGGGACGAGCAGTACTTC. The chain recombines TRBV7-7 with TRBJ2-7, with D possibly being TRBD1 or TRBD2 (5 bases each). This CDR3 is built from 13 residues. Germline assignment: CDR1 SSHAT and CDR2 FNYEAQ (reference sequence).